This T cell receptor (beta chain) was sequenced in a study of T cell clonotyping in hematopoietic cell transplantation. TCRdb keeps only in-frame clones here, not all; method: immunoSEQ multiplex PCR. The profile covers 16,000 or so clones, with 60% to 85% appearing a single time and almost 9.5% taken by the ten largest. The germline gives CDR1 SEHNR, CDR2 FQNEAQ (reference sequence). This CDR3 is built from 19 residues. The ends were cut back, 0 bases at V and 1 base at J, with 16 bases in the middle. Input material: peripheral blood mononuclear cells. This chain links TRBV7-9 with TRBJ1-6; D unresolved. This clonotype originated in a woman aged 60-75 years in good health. Some clones in this sample may be carry-over from other donors' samples. CDR3 coding DNA: TGTGCCAGCAGCTTAGCAAGTCAGGTATCATTGTCCTATAATTCACCCCTCCACTTT. Translating gives CASSLASQVSLSYNSPLHF. The full variable domain, in which reference TRBV7-9 and TRBJ1-6 provide the parts outside the CDR3, is DTGVSQNPRHKITKRGQNVTFRCDPISEHNRLYWYRQTLGQGPEFLTYFQNEAQLEKSRLLSDRFSAERPKGSFSTLEIQRTEQGDSAMYLCASSLASQVSLSYNSPLHFGNGTRLTVT.